The 7 T cell receptor beta chains in this list originate from one sample, sequenced in a study of shared clonotypes between healthy human individuals. Here immunoSEQ multiplex PCR was the method, and the copy in TCRdb shows in-frame clones only, minus some. The sample shows 700,000 or so clones, approximately 75% of them seen only once. Sequencing was done on a sample of memory CD4+ T cells sorted from blood. Documented subset: CD45RA-negative fraction. These receptors all stem from a woman aged 25-40 years in good health.

This sequence joins TRBV10-1 and TRBJ2-1; D uncertain. The length of the CDR3 is 14 residues. V was trimmed by 4 bases and J by 0 bases, leaving 7 bases between them. The V gene's germline CDR1 is WNHNN and CDR2 SYGVQD (reference sequence). CDR3 nucleotide sequence: TGCGCCAGCAGTGCGAGTTCCTCCTACAATGAGCAGTTCTTC. Translating it yields CASSASSSYNEQFF.

The V and J genes are TRBV5-6 and TRBJ2-7; no reliable D call. Deletions cut 2 bases from V and 1 base from J, with 4 bases between. The CDR3 covers 12 residues. Germline lookup yields CDR1 SGHDT and CDR2 YYEEEE. CDR3 in DNA: TGTGCCAGCAGCTTCAGTTCCTACGAGCAGTACTTC. Protein product: CASSFSSYEQYF. Full variable domain (rest looked up from reference TRBV5-6 and TRBJ2-7): DAGVTQSPTHLIKTRGQQVTLRCSPKSGHDTVSWYQQALGQGPQFIFQYYEEEERQRGNFPDRFSGHQFPNYSSELNVNALLLGDSALYLCASSFSSYEQYFGPGTRLTVT.

The chain uses TRBV28 and TRBJ2-7; TRBD2 matches at 12 bases. The ends lost 8 bases at V and 7 bases at J; junction bases unmatched: 15. CDR3 length equals 16 residues. Germline values: CDR1 MDHEN, CDR2 SYDVKM. The CDR3 DNA follows: TGTGCCAGCGGGAAGAGCGGACTAGCGGGATTTGGGGAGCAGTACTTC. Translating gives CASGKSGLAGFGEQYF.

The CDR3 here is CASSSQWGQGADIQYF. The CDR3, as DNA: TGCGCCAGCAGCTCACAATGGGGACAGGGGGCCGACATTCAGTACTTC. The genes are TRBV5-1 and TRBJ2-4; 12 positions match TRBD1. CDR1 is SGHRS, CDR2 YFSETQ, per germline. After removal of 3 bases from V and 8 bases from J, the junction contained 9 bases not matched to a gene. This CDR3 has 16 residues. The full variable domain, completed using reference TRBV5-1 and TRBJ2-4, is KAGVTQTPRYLIKTRGQQVTLSCSPISGHRSVSWYQQTPGQGLQFLFEYFSETQRNKGNFPGRFSGRQFSNSRSEMNVSTLELGDSALYLCASSSQWGQGADIQYFGAGTRLSVL.

The rearrangement links TRBV7-9 to TRBJ2-1, with 10 bases that match TRBD2. Germline V lookup: CDR1 SEHNR, CDR2 FQNEAQ (reference sequence). The V segment lost 1 base and the J segment 2 bases; nucleotides outside the gene matches: 11. The CDR3 runs to 19 residues. The CDR3 DNA reads as TGTGCCAGCAGCTTAGGTAGCGGGGGGCAGAAACGGACCTACAATGAGCAGTTCTTC. Translated: CASSLGSGGQKRTYNEQFF.

This clone has more than one count but fewer than ten. One junction end does not reproduce the germline sequence, and a read error may be involved. The chain uses TRBV19 and TRBJ1-5; 9 nucleotides align to TRBD1. The CDR3 length is 15 residues. CDR1 and CDR2 from the germline V gene are LNHDA and SQIVND (reference sequence). The CDR3 loop is CASSMGQGRDQAQHF. The CDR3 DNA is TGTGCCAGTAGTATGGGACAGGGAAGGGATCAGGCCCAGCATTTT.

As regards this clone: Other DNA variants within this sample encode the same CDR3. The chain's CDR3 is CASSFFGRENTEAFF. The DNA for the CDR3 is TGCGCCAGCAGCTTCTTTGGGCGCGAGAACACTGAAGCTTTCTTT. The chain employs TRBV5-1 and TRBJ1-1; the D is unclear. V was shortened by 2 bases and J by 1 base, with 12 bases between the two germline ends. CDR1 SGHRS and CDR2 YFSETQ come from the germline V gene. This CDR3 has 15 amino acids.